The 15 T cell receptor beta chains in this list originate from one sample, sequenced in a study of blood T cell repertoires in COVID-19 (dated by TCRdb to the early 2020s). The library was prepared using the immunoSEQ multiplex PCR assay. The table was pulled from immuneACCESS by TCRdb, which kept in-frame rearrangements only. Such tables lose some clones; where checked, under half of the loss comes from unresolved V genes, and the rest has no known cause. The sample records tens of thousands of clones, 89% of which are singletons. The ten largest clones add up to around 2.9% of the sample. Sequenced: peripheral blood. The receptors were gathered from a man aged 50-60 years with COVID-19, enrolled during active disease.

The chain uses TRBV4-1 and TRBJ2-3; 7 positions match TRBD1. Trimming cost V 5 bases and J 3 bases; bases outside gene matches: 8. CDR1 is MGHRA and CDR2 is YSYEKL in the germline V gene. The CDR3 totals 15 residues. The CDR3 reads CASSSGGRGTDTQYF. CDR3 in DNA: TGCGCCAGCAGCTCCGGAGGCAGGGGGACAGATACGCAGTATTTT.

This sequence joins TRBV5-6 and TRBJ2-1, with 9 bases fitting TRBD1. The junction had 9 bases not matched to a gene; V was cut back by 0 bases and J by 5 bases. The CDR3 spans 17 residues. Germline loops: CDR1 SGHDT, CDR2 YYEEEE. The CDR3 DNA reads TGTGCCAGCAGCTTGGGTTCGAGGACAGGGGAACACAATGAGCAGTTCTTC. Its translation: CASSLGSRTGEHNEQFF.

This clone came up once. V is TRBV15 and J is TRBJ2-1; 9 bases agree with TRBD2. The V segment lost 4 bases and the J segment 2 bases; nucleotides outside the gene matches: 6. The germline V gene has CDR1 LNHNV and CDR2 YYDKDF (reference sequence). The length of the CDR3 is 16 residues. The CDR3, as DNA: TGTGCCACCAGCAACCGACTAGCGGCTGCCTACAATGAGCAGTTCTTC. It is translated as CATSNRLAAAYNEQFF.

The chain couples TRBV9 to TRBJ2-3; 8 bases line up with TRBD2. From germline, CDR1 is SGDLS and CDR2 YYNGEE. V was clipped by 4 bases and J by 2 bases; unmatched bases: 6. This CDR3 comprises 15 residues. CDR3 sequence: CASSTLAGHTDTQYF. CDR3 in DNA: TGTGCCAGCAGCACCTTAGCGGGGCACACAGATACGCAGTATTTT. Variable domain in full (rest from reference TRBV9 and TRBJ2-3): DSGVTQTPKHLITATGQRVTLRCSPRSGDLSVYWYQQSLDQGLQFLIQYYNGEERAKGNILERFSAQQFPDLHSELNLSSLELGDSALYFCASSTLAGHTDTQYFGPGTRLTVL.

This clone appeared a few times. This chain uses TRBV29-1 with TRBJ1-2; 7 bases match TRBD1. Germline V gene lookup returns CDR1 SQVTM and CDR2 ANQGSEA. V shed 5 bases and J 4 bases; nucleotides not matched to a gene: 10. This CDR3 spans 14 amino acids. The CDR3 spells CSVRQGATVYGYTF. CDR3 DNA: TGCAGCGTTCGACAGGGTGCGACGGTCTATGGCTACACCTTC.

The V gene is TRBV5-4, the J gene TRBJ1-2; a weak D match, TRBD1 (5 bases). This CDR3 is 13 amino acids long. CDR1 and CDR2 from the germline V gene are SGHNT and YYREEE (reference sequence). Trimming removed 4 bases from V and 5 bases from J, with 12 bases in between. CDR3 amino acids: CASSPNRQYGYTF. The CDR3 nucleotides read TGTGCCAGCAGCCCGAACAGACAGTATGGCTACACCTTC. The complete variable domain, with remaining parts taken from reference TRBV5-4 and TRBJ1-2, reads ETGVTQSPTHLIKTRGQQVTLRCSSQSGHNTVSWYQQALGQGPQFIFQYYREEENGRGNFPPRFSGLQFPNYSSELNVNALELDDSALYLCASSPNRQYGYTFGSGTRLTVV.

This clone has only a few counts. The chain carries TRBV20-1 and TRBJ1-2; D call uncertain. This CDR3 is built from 11 residues. Germline values: CDR1 DFQATT, CDR2 SNEGSKA (reference sequence). The CDR3, as DNA: TGCAGCCCCGGACTTCCGACGGGCTACACCTTC. It is translated as CSPGLPTGYTF.

This clone was seen more than once but under ten times. The rearrangement links TRBV28 to TRBJ1-2; 7 bases map to TRBD1. Trimming at V came to 4 bases and at J to 6 bases, leaving 11 bases not matched to a gene. Germline-derived CDR1 and CDR2 are MDHEN and SYDVKM. This CDR3 spans 15 amino acids. The CDR3 loop is CASSSLTGSRNGYTF. CDR3 nucleotide sequence: TGTGCCAGCAGTTCCCTGACAGGGAGCAGGAATGGCTACACCTTC.

This clone appeared a few times. Here the CDR3 DNA reads TGTGCCATCAATAATGACGCGGGACTAGCGGGGGTTCCGAGCTCCTACAATGAGCAGTTCTTC. Encoded protein: CAINNDAGLAGVPSSYNEQFF. The chain is built from TRBV10-3 and TRBJ2-1, with TRBD2 matching 14 bases. Trimming at V came to 7 bases and at J to 0 bases, leaving 17 bases not matched to a gene. The CDR3 is made up of 21 amino acids. Germline-derived CDR1 and CDR2 are ENHRY and SYGVKD.

The chain carries TRBV19 and TRBJ1-2; TRBD1 aligns across 9 bases. The CDR3 has 17 amino acids. In germline, CDR1 is LNHDA, CDR2 SQIVND (reference sequence). V trimming: 6 bases; J trimming: 5 bases; junction bases outside the gene matches: 16. The CDR3 loop reads CASSHLDRGASRYGYTF. CDR3 sequence (DNA): TGTGCCAGTAGCCACTTGGACAGGGGAGCCTCTAGGTATGGCTACACCTTC.

The chain is built from TRBV7-8 and TRBJ2-2; TRBD2 might be the D (6 bases). This CDR3 spans 16 amino acids. Germline assignment: CDR1 SGHVS and CDR2 FQNEAQ. V shed 5 bases and J shed 6 bases, with 19 bases lying between them. For the CDR3, the DNA is TGTGCCAGCAGCCCCCTTCGGGGGAGTCAACCCGGGGAGCTGTTTTTT. Its protein product is CASSPLRGSQPGELFF.

The rearrangement joins TRBV12-2 to TRBJ2-5; the D call of TRBD1 is as the table states it, not checked on the DNA. TRBV12-2 is a documented pseudogene. There are 16 residues in the CDR3. CDR3 in DNA: TGTGCAAGTCGCTCCCCGCCCCGGGCCTCAGGGGAGAACCAGTACTTC. As protein: CASRSPPRASGENQYF.

The chain is built from TRBV27 and TRBJ1-2, with D uncertain. Germline CDR1 reads MNHEY; CDR2 reads SMNVEV (reference sequence). The CDR3 length is 13 residues. V lost 8 bases and J 7 bases, leaving 17 bases between the germline ends. The CDR3 is CASSSTGAVGYTF. The CDR3 coding sequence is TGTGCCAGCTCCAGCACGGGAGCAGTTGGCTACACCTTC.

V usage is TRBV19 and J usage is TRBJ2-4; 9 bases align to TRBD2. The V segment lost 3 bases and the J segment 5 bases; nucleotides outside the gene matches: 5. The CDR3 consists of 15 residues. Germline assignment: CDR1 LNHDA and CDR2 SQIVND (reference sequence). The CDR3 region has the DNA TGTGCCAGTAGTATGTCTAGCGGGGAACAAAACATTCAGTACTTC. This gives the protein CASSMSSGEQNIQYF.

On this clone: At one end the junction does not follow the germline gene, possibly because of a read error. The CDR3 DNA is TGTGCTAGCAGCCGCCAAACTAGCGGGGTAGAGACCCAGTACTTC. Amino acids: CASSRQTSGVETQYF. The gene calls are TRBV7-7 and TRBJ2-5, with TRBD2 matching over 10 bases. Germline V gene lookup returns CDR1 SSHAT and CDR2 FNYEAQ (reference sequence). The CDR3 is 15 amino acids. Drawing the rest from reference TRBV7-7 and TRBJ2-5, the complete variable domain is GAGVSQSPRYKVTKRGQDVTLRCDPISSHATLYWYQQALGQGPEFLTYFNYEAQPDKSGLPSDRFSAERPEGSISTLTIQRTEQRDSAMYRCASSRQTSGVETQYFGPGTRLLVL.